The T cell receptor beta chain described here comes from a study of T cell repertoires in aging, cancer and after chemotherapy. Overall study: Donor ages fell into six groups from 30 or younger up to 70 or older. Notes on the study in general: Across the chemotherapy interval, each cancer cohort showed higher median generation probability, suggesting thymic rebound. Healthy donors lost TCR diversity with age mainly through richness, cancer patients through richness and evenness. Age-matched healthy donors had significantly more diverse, less clonal blood TCR repertoires than untreated cancer patients.

This clonotype was seen only a few times. Its antigen is not identified. Amplification of TCR beta used genomic DNA extracted from peripheral blood. Germline lookup yields CDR1 LNHDA and CDR2 SQIVND (reference sequence). The CDR3 runs 14 residues. V shed 5 bases and J shed 9 bases, with 17 bases lying between them. TRB rearrangements spanning V, D and J were amplified using mixed TRB-A/B primers. TCRdb fed the multiplex PCR reads into MiXCR, producing one record per CDR3 protein. This table has several thousand distinct CDR3 sequences, approximately 40% appearing once. The V and J genes are TRBV19 and TRBJ1-5, with TRBD1 as a possible D gene (5 bases). The sequenced sample consisted of blood. The TCR originated in a human donor in good health. The CDR3 DNA is TGTGCCAGTAGTCAAGGGACTCTTGAATGGCCCCAGCATTTT. Translating gives CASSQGTLEWPQHF.